Below, 18 T cell receptor beta chains from the same sample are listed, as sequenced in a study of CD8 T cells in ankylosing spondylitis. TCRdb fed the 5' RACE reads into MiXCR, producing one record per CDR3 protein. The table includes about 240,000 distinct CDR3 sequences, about 10% detected once. Sequenced material: blood, either unsorted or a sorted T cell fraction (not recorded which). The source is a male donor with ankylosing spondylitis or in good health (not recorded which).

The chain has TRBV20-1 and TRBJ1-2; D is unclear. The V end was cut by 0 bases, the J end by 8 bases, with 13 bases between. Germline CDR1 and CDR2: DFQATT and SNEGSKA (reference sequence). The CDR3 spans 13 residues. The DNA for the CDR3 is TGCAGTGCTAGAGATAGGCGGAAAGGGGGCTACACCTTC. It encodes CSARDRRKGGYTF.

In its sample, this clonotype was seen many times. The rearrangement links TRBV27 to TRBJ1-3, with D maybe TRBD1 (5 bases). V was clipped by 6 bases and J by 0 bases, with 9 bases between them. Germline CDR1 MNHEY, CDR2 SMNVEV (reference sequence). The CDR3 covers 14 residues. CDR3 protein: CASRGGGSGNTIYF. The CDR3 nucleotides are TGTGCCAGCAGGGGCGGGGGCTCTGGAAACACCATATATTTT.

The chain employs TRBV7-9 and TRBJ2-7; 7 bases fit TRBD2. Germline assignment: CDR1 SEHNR and CDR2 FQNEAQ (reference sequence). This CDR3 comprises 14 residues. The V gene end was trimmed by 4 bases and the J gene end by 2 bases; junction bases not matched to a gene: 5. CDR3 residues: CASSSRGTTYEQYF. Written as DNA, the CDR3 is TGTGCCAGCAGCTCGAGAGGGACTACCTACGAGCAGTACTTC. Filled out from reference TRBV7-9 and TRBJ2-7, the complete variable domain reads DTGVSQNPRHKITKRGQNVTFRCDPISEHNRLYWYRQTLGQGPEFLTYFQNEAQLEKSRLLSDRFSAERPKGSFSTLEIQRTEQGDSAMYLCASSSRGTTYEQYFGPGTRLTVT.

This clonotype was seen repeatedly, ten times or more. V is TRBV5-6 and J is TRBJ2-1; 7 bases match TRBD1. The CDR3 sequence is 12 residues long. With 4 bases clipped from V and 10 bases from J, the junction kept 5 bases outside the gene matches. Germline CDR1 is SGHDT and CDR2 is YYEEEE. CDR3: CASSPGTAEQFF. CDR3 DNA: TGTGCCAGCAGCCCCGGGACAGCCGAGCAGTTCTTC.

The gene calls are TRBV12-3 or TRBV12-4 and TRBJ1-2; 8 bases are a match to TRBD1. This CDR3 has 19 amino acids. V gave up 5 bases and J gave up 0 bases; unmatched junction bases: 17. The CDR3 bases are TGTGCCAGCAGTCCAGGAGGTTTGGGCAGGGGGCGAGCTAACTATGGCTACACCTTC. It translates to CASSPGGLGRGRANYGYTF.

This clonotype showed up just a few times. The chain couples TRBV29-1 to TRBJ1-1; D gene uncertain. Germline V gives CDR1 SQVTM, CDR2 ANQGSEA. This CDR3 comprises 11 residues. With 5 bases removed from V and 1 base from J, the gap between germline ends came to 5 bases. Here the CDR3 reads CSVPWNTEAFF. In DNA, the CDR3 is TGCAGCGTTCCCTGGAACACTGAAGCTTTCTTT.

This clonotype has a single count. The chain has TRBV12-3 or TRBV12-4 and TRBJ2-2, with TRBD2 matching 12 bases. The CDR3 loop spans 16 amino acids. Germline trimming cut 5 bases from V and 5 bases from J; bases unmatched to any gene: 6. In nucleotides, the CDR3 is TGTGCCAGCAGTCCGAGGACTAGCGGGATTACCGGGGAGCTGTTTTTT. Translation: CASSPRTSGITGELFF.

This clonotype came up many times. The V gene is TRBV25-1, the J gene TRBJ2-1, with D perhaps matching TRBD2 (6 bases). The CDR3 is 16 residues long. V lost 8 bases and J 10 bases, leaving 27 bases between the germline ends. Looked up from germline, CDR1 is MGHDK and CDR2 is SYGVNS. The chain's CDR3 is CASPTNGLEGLREQFF. CDR3 DNA: TGTGCCAGCCCCACCAACGGGTTGGAGGGACTCCGAGAGCAGTTCTTC.

The chain links TRBV7-9 to TRBJ2-5; D might be TRBD1 (5 bases). Germline V gene sequence: CDR1 SEHNR, CDR2 FQNEAQ (reference sequence). This CDR3 region has 14 residues. The germline V and J ends were trimmed by 5 bases and 4 bases, with 14 bases remaining between them. In DNA form, the CDR3 reads TGTGCCAGCAGCCCTGCGGCAGGGTTAGAGACCCAGTACTTC. This encodes CASSPAAGLETQYF.

This clonotype was seen at least ten times. V is TRBV20-1 and J is TRBJ2-3; 8 bases match TRBD2. Germline V gene data show CDR1 as DFQATT and CDR2 as SNEGSKA (reference sequence). CDR3 size: 14 residues. V was pared by 6 bases and J by 3 bases, with 8 bases of the junction left unmatched. CDR3 nucleotides: TGCAGTGCCCTACGGGTAGCGGGGACAGATACGCAGTATTTT. Translating gives CSALRVAGTDTQYF.

Only a few counts were recorded for this clonotype. The gene calls are TRBV5-1 and TRBJ2-3; D not certain. Per germline, CDR1 SGHRS and CDR2 YFSETQ. This CDR3 has 12 residues. Between the trimmed V and J ends, which lost 4 bases and 2 bases, there was a span of 5 bases. As DNA, the CDR3 is TGCGCCAGCAGCCGTGACACAGATACGCAGTATTTT. The encoded protein is CASSRDTDTQYF.

This clonotype was detected a few times. The rearrangement joins TRBV28 to TRBJ2-7, with D perhaps TRBD1 (6 bases). V was pared by 6 bases and J by 6 bases, with 18 bases between. The CDR3 length is 14 residues. CDR1 and CDR2 (germline): MDHEN, SYDVKM. The CDR3 sequence is CASRLTGYAAEQYF. The CDR3 DNA sequence: TGTGCCAGCAGGTTAACAGGGTACGCTGCCGAGCAGTACTTC. Based on the CDR3 plus reference TRBV28 and TRBJ2-7, the full variable domain is DVKVTQSSRYLVKRTGEKVFLECVQDMDHENMFWYRQDPGLGLRLIYFSYDVKMKEKGDIPEGYSVSREKKERFSLILESASTNQTSMYLCASRLTGYAAEQYFGPGTRLTVT.

This clonotype was recorded at least ten times. The rearrangement joins TRBV4-2 to TRBJ2-2, with 8 bases aligning to TRBD2. CDR3 length: 16 amino acids. Germline CDR1 LGHNA, CDR2 YNFKEQ. V lost 0 bases and J lost 7; bases outside the gene matches: 7. The CDR3 DNA sequence: TGTGCCAGCAGCCAAGAAGGGACTAGTAAAGGCGGGGAGCTGTTTTTT. It yields the protein CASSQEGTSKGGELFF.

This clonotype was seen at least ten times. The chain recombines TRBV6-1 with TRBJ1-4; D is uncertain. V shed 6 bases and J shed 0 bases, with 11 bases lying between them. This CDR3 contains 15 residues. The germline CDR1 and CDR2 sequences are MNHNS and SASEGT. The CDR3, as DNA: TGTGCCAGCAGACCCCTCCATACAACTAATGAAAAACTGTTTTTT. Protein: CASRPLHTTNEKLFF.

This clonotype has at least ten counts. J is TRBJ2-1 and V is TRBV6-2 or TRBV6-3; no definite D call. Trimming shortened V by 2 bases and J by 9 bases, and 5 bases separated the two germline ends. This CDR3 spans 11 amino acids. The germline V gene encodes CDR1 MNHEY and CDR2 SVGEGT. The CDR3: CASSYGFEQFF. DNA of the CDR3: TGTGCCAGCAGTTACGGGTTTGAGCAGTTCTTC.

In its sample, this clonotype was seen many times. This chain uses TRBV12-3 or TRBV12-4 with TRBJ2-7, with 8 bases lining up with TRBD1. The CDR3 totals 20 residues. The junction had 26 bases not matched to a gene; V was cut back by 6 bases and J by 4 bases. In nucleotides, the CDR3 is TGTGCCAGCAGCCCTAACCGATATTGGACAGGGTTAGCCCAGCAATACGAGCAGTACTTC. It translates to CASSPNRYWTGLAQQYEQYF.

The CDR3, as DNA: TGTGCCAGCAGCCATGGGACAGAGCAAGAGACCCAGTACTTC. Translating it yields CASSHGTEQETQYF. J is TRBJ2-5 and V is TRBV9; 7 bases map to TRBD1. With V trimmed by 4 bases and J by 2 bases, 5 bases remained unmatched. This CDR3 has 14 residues. Germline V gene lookup returns CDR1 SGDLS and CDR2 YYNGEE.

The gene calls are TRBV5-1 and TRBJ1-1, with D perhaps TRBD1 (6 bases). Germline V gene lookup returns CDR1 SGHRS and CDR2 YFSETQ. Trimming removed 4 bases from V and 5 bases from J, with 15 bases in between. The CDR3 extends over 14 amino acids. Written as DNA, the CDR3 is TGCGCCAGCAGCCTTAGGGGGGTCGGTACTGAAGCTTTCTTT. Translation gives CASSLRGVGTEAFF.